The 14 T cell receptor beta chains below come from one sample, sequenced in a study of blood T cell repertoires in COVID-19. Clones were read by immunoSEQ multiplex PCR, and TCRdb kept only the in-frame ones, dropping some. The repertoire holds 30,000 to 40,000 clones, approximately 85% seen once, with 35% to 50% in the top ten. Input material: peripheral blood. The origin of the receptors is a man between 60 and 75 years old with active or convalescent COVID-19.

The chain has TRBV11-3 and TRBJ1-1; D call uncertain. The V end was cut by 8 bases, the J end by 3 bases, with 13 bases between. The CDR3 runs 13 residues. Per germline, CDR1 SGHNT and CDR2 YENEEA. The CDR3 loop reads CASSSGQHTEAFF. As DNA, the CDR3 is TGTGCCAGCTCCTCTGGGCAGCACACTGAAGCTTTCTTT. The whole variable domain, remainder taken from reference TRBV11-3 and TRBJ1-1, is EAGVVQSPRYKIIEKKQPVAFWCNPISGHNTLYWYLQNLGQGPELLIRYENEEAVDDSQLPKDRFSAERLKGVDSTLKIQPAELGDSAVYLCASSSGQHTEAFFGQGTRLTVV.

The chain is built from TRBV10-2 and TRBJ1-1; a weak D match, TRBD1 (5 bases). CDR1 is WSHSY, CDR2 SAAADI, per germline. CDR3 length equals 15 residues. V was shortened by 3 bases and J by 4 bases, with 15 bases between the two germline ends. The CDR3 spells CASSDHRSSRTEAFF. CDR3 bases: TGCGCCAGCAGTGACCACAGGAGTTCTCGCACTGAAGCTTTCTTT.

This chain connects TRBV7-9 to TRBJ2-3, with unresolved D. Germline loops: CDR1 SEHNR, CDR2 FQNEAQ (reference sequence). V was shortened by 2 bases and J by 2 bases, with 8 bases between the two germline ends. The CDR3 is made up of 14 amino acids. CDR3: CASSLSALTDTQYF. The CDR3 coding sequence is TGTGCCAGCAGCTTAAGCGCACTCACAGATACGCAGTATTTT.

The V call is TRBV2, the J call TRBJ2-1; 9 nucleotides line up with TRBD2. The CDR3 extends over 15 amino acids. The germline V gene has CDR1 SNHLY and CDR2 FYNNEI. V lost 4 bases, J lost 10 bases, and 11 bases stayed unmatched. This chain's CDR3 is CASSGGTSPTGEQFF. The CDR3 region has the DNA TGTGCCAGCAGTGGGGGGACTAGCCCGACGGGGGAGCAGTTCTTC.

The rearrangement joins TRBV11-3 to TRBJ2-5; a weak D match, TRBD1 (5 bases). The germline CDR1 and CDR2 sequences are SGHNT and YENEEA. V was shortened by 2 bases and J by 4 bases, with 8 bases between the two germline ends. The CDR3 has 13 residues. CDR3 protein: CASSLQGRETQYF. In DNA, the CDR3 is TGTGCCAGCAGCTTACAGGGAAGAGAGACCCAGTACTTC.

This clone was observed a few times. This rearrangement joins TRBV7-9 to TRBJ1-2, with a possible D match to TRBD1 (6 bases). Germline V gene sequence: CDR1 SEHNR, CDR2 FQNEAQ (reference sequence). CDR3 length equals 13 residues. Trimming took off 2 bases at V and 8 bases at J, with 12 bases between the two ends. CDR3 sequence reads: CASSLKTGHGYTF. CDR3 in DNA: TGTGCCAGCAGCTTAAAGACAGGACACGGCTACACCTTC.

The chain carries TRBV6-1 and TRBJ1-6, with 8 bases identical to TRBD1. The germline V gene has CDR1 MNHNS and CDR2 SASEGT. V was pared by 4 bases and J by 0 bases, with 14 bases of the junction left unmatched. The CDR3 is 20 amino acids. DNA of the CDR3: TGTGCCAGCAGTGTACTCAGGGGGCCGGGGAGGAGCTCCTATAATTCACCCCTCCACTTT. Amino acids: CASSVLRGPGRSSYNSPLHF.

A few counts support this clone. The gene calls are TRBV5-4 and TRBJ2-1; no definite D call. V was trimmed by 2 bases and J by 5 bases, leaving 8 bases between them. This CDR3 comprises 13 residues. Germline V lookup: CDR1 SGHNT, CDR2 YYREEE (reference sequence). This CDR3 is CASSFRQNNEQFF. For the CDR3, the DNA is TGTGCCAGCAGCTTCAGGCAAAACAATGAGCAGTTCTTC.

The chain couples TRBV6-2 or TRBV6-3 to TRBJ2-7; D not resolved. CDR3 length equals 14 residues. V was shortened by 2 bases and J by 3 bases, with 11 bases between the two germline ends. In germline, CDR1 is MNHEY, CDR2 SVGEGT. As DNA, the CDR3 is TGTGCCAGCAGTTACGGGCGCGATATCTACGAGCAGTACGTC. Its translation is CASSYGRDIYEQYV.

The genes are TRBV3-1 (or the pseudogene TRBV3-2) and TRBJ1-3; maybe TRBD1 (6 bases). CDR3 size: 16 residues. Between the trimmed V and J ends, which lost 4 bases and 0 bases, there was a span of 13 bases. Germline CDR1 and CDR2: LGHDT and YNNKEL (reference sequence). The CDR3 here is CASSPSTGRSGNTIYF. In DNA form, the CDR3 reads TGTGCCAGCAGCCCCAGTACAGGGCGCTCTGGAAACACCATATATTTT.

The rearrangement joins TRBV5-1 to TRBJ1-3; tentatively, D is TRBD1 (6 bases). The CDR3 sequence is 16 residues long. V gave up 4 bases and J gave up 1 base, with 15 bases separating them. Germline V gene lookup returns CDR1 SGHRS and CDR2 YFSETQ. The chain's CDR3 is CASSLQGVRSGNTIYF. Here the CDR3 DNA reads TGCGCCAGCAGCCTACAGGGTGTTAGGTCTGGAAACACCATATATTTT.

The genes are TRBV10-1 and TRBJ1-1, with 7 bases identical to TRBD1. The V segment lost 4 bases and the J segment 2 bases; nucleotides outside the gene matches: 4. The V gene's germline CDR1 is WNHNN and CDR2 SYGVQD (reference sequence). The CDR3 runs 14 residues. The CDR3 DNA reads as TGCGCCAGCAGTGTTGACAGGGCTAACACTGAAGCTTTCTTT. Amino acid sequence: CASSVDRANTEAFF.

This clone was counted a single time. The chain uses TRBV18 and TRBJ1-1, with TRBD1 matching over 9 bases. CDR3 length: 16 residues. Germline CDR1 KGHSH, CDR2 LQKENI. The trim removed 5 bases at V and 1 base at J, leaving 8 bases unmatched. The DNA for the CDR3 is TGTGCCAGCTCAAGAGACAGGGGGACTGAGAACACTGAAGCTTTCTTT. This sequence encodes CASSRDRGTENTEAFF.

This chain connects TRBV7-6 to TRBJ1-1; D is uncertain. Germline CDR1 SGHVS, CDR2 FNYEAQ. The CDR3 is made up of 14 amino acids. Trimming removed 1 base from V and 1 base from J, with 7 bases in between. The CDR3 spells CASSLGHPNTEAFF. The DNA for the CDR3 is TGTGCCAGCAGCTTAGGACACCCGAACACTGAAGCTTTCTTT.